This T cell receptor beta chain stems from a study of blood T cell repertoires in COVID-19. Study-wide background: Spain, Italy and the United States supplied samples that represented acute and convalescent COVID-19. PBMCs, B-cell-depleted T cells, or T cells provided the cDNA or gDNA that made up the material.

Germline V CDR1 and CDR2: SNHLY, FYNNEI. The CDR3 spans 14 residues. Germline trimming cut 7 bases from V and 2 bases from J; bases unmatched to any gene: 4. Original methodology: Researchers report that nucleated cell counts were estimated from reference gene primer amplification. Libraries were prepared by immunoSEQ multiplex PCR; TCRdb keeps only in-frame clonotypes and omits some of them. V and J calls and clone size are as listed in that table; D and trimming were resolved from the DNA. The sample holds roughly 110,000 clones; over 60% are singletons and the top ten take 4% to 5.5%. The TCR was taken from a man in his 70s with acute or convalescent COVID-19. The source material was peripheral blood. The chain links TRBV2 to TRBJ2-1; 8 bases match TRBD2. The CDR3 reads CASTRTSPYNEQFF. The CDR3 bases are TGTGCCAGCACCAGGACTAGCCCCTACAATGAGCAGTTCTTC.